Presented here are 19 T cell receptor beta chains from one specimen sequenced in a study of OX40 agonist ivuxolimab in advanced cancers. Assay: immunoSEQ multiplex PCR; the TCRdb copy retains only in-frame clones and omits some. There are about 52,000 clones in the sample; approximately 94% occur only once, and roughly 12% lies in the top ten. The sample consisted of CD4+ or CD8+ T cells sorted from blood, taken in a trial of the OX40 agonist ivuxolimab. These receptors all stem from an adult with an advanced solid tumor such as melanoma, head and neck, liver or kidney cancer.

V and J are TRBV2 and TRBJ2-3, with D tentatively TRBD1 or TRBD2 (5 bases each). Deletions cut 3 bases from V and 0 bases from J, with 13 bases between. The CDR3 has 16 residues. The germline V gene has CDR1 SNHLY and CDR2 FYNNEI. The CDR3 coding sequence is TGTGCCAGCAGTGAGTGGCCCGGGGCTAGCACAGATACGCAGTATTTT. Its translation is CASSEWPGASTDTQYF.

This chain joins TRBV7-9 and TRBJ2-2; D unresolved. CDR3 length: 12 amino acids. Trimming took off 3 bases at V and 4 bases at J, with 3 bases between the two ends. CDR1 SEHNR and CDR2 FQNEAQ come from the germline V gene (reference sequence). The CDR3 DNA follows: TGTGCCAGCAGCTTCGGCACCGGGGAGCTGTTTTTT. Residues: CASSFGTGELFF.

The V gene is TRBV18, the J gene TRBJ2-7; 7 bases are a match to TRBD1. The V segment lost 6 bases and the J segment 4 bases; nucleotides outside the gene matches: 9. The CDR3 is made up of 14 amino acids. From germline, CDR1 is KGHSH and CDR2 LQKENI. The CDR3 region is CASSPQGDFYEQYF. In DNA form, the CDR3 reads TGTGCCAGCTCCCCTCAGGGGGATTTTTACGAGCAGTACTTC. The full variable domain, in which reference TRBV18 and TRBJ2-7 provide the parts outside the CDR3, is NAGVMQNPRHLVRRRGQEARLRCSPMKGHSHVYWYRQLPEEGLKFMVYLQKENIIDESGMPKERFSAEFPKEGPSILRIQQVVRGDSAAYFCASSPQGDFYEQYFGPGTRLTVT.

The chain uses TRBV25-1 and TRBJ2-1, with 12 nucleotides matching TRBD2. After removal of 5 bases from V and 0 bases from J, the junction contained 8 bases not matched to a gene. The CDR3 is made up of 18 amino acids. Looked up from germline, CDR1 is MGHDK and CDR2 is SYGVNS. The CDR3: CASSTTGTSGLSYNEQFF. Written as DNA, the CDR3 is TGTGCCAGCAGTACGACAGGGACTAGCGGGCTCTCCTACAATGAGCAGTTCTTC.

V is TRBV13 and J is TRBJ1-2; TRBD1 matches 8 bases. The CDR3 contains 15 residues. Germline V gene sequence: CDR1 PRHDT, CDR2 FYEKMQ (reference sequence). V shed 0 bases, J shed 8 bases, and the junction held 8 bases outside the gene matches. CDR3 amino acids: CASSLGGQGALGYTF. CDR3 bases: TGTGCCAGCAGCTTAGGGGGGCAGGGGGCCTTGGGCTACACCTTC.

The rearrangement uses TRBV4-2 and TRBJ2-2; weak D call: TRBD1 (6 bases). The ends were cut back, 5 bases at V and 5 bases at J, with 18 bases in the middle. The germline CDR1 and CDR2 sequences are LGHNA and YNFKEQ. The CDR3 contains 16 residues. The CDR3 spells CASSSQEAGQTGELFF. CDR3 DNA sequence: TGTGCCAGCAGCTCCCAGGAAGCCGGACAGACCGGGGAGCTGTTTTTT.

The chain is built from TRBV11-2 and TRBJ2-2; 10 positions match TRBD2. Trimming removed 1 base from V and 4 bases from J; junction bases left unmatched: 0. Per germline, CDR1 SGHAT and CDR2 FQNNGV. This CDR3 contains 15 residues. The CDR3 loop reads CASSLASGSTGELFF. CDR3 in DNA: TGTGCCAGCAGCTTAGCTAGCGGGAGCACCGGGGAGCTGTTTTTT. Drawing the rest from reference TRBV11-2 and TRBJ2-2, the complete variable domain is EAGVAQSPRYKIIEKRQSVAFWCNPISGHATLYWYQQILGQGPKLLIQFQNNGVVDDSQLPKDRFSAERLKGVDSTLKIQPAKLEDSAVYLCASSLASGSTGELFFGEGSRLTVL.

V is TRBV30 and J is TRBJ2-1; 7 bases agree with TRBD1. The CDR3 sequence is 15 residues long. The trim removed 0 bases at V and 7 bases at J, leaving 9 bases unmatched. Germline values: CDR1 GTSNPN, CDR2 SVGIG (reference sequence). Here the CDR3 reads CAWSVSGQSRNEQFF. The CDR3 region has the DNA TGTGCCTGGAGTGTATCGGGACAGAGTAGGAATGAGCAGTTCTTC.

The gene calls are TRBV11-2 and TRBJ1-2; 10 nucleotides agree with TRBD1. V dropped 7 bases and J dropped 4; count of bases not matched to a gene: 12. Germline-derived CDR1 and CDR2 are SGHAT and FQNNGV. The CDR3 has 16 amino acids. This chain's CDR3 is CASTGGGTGVFYGYTF. The CDR3 bases are TGTGCCAGCACCGGAGGAGGGACAGGGGTCTTCTATGGCTACACCTTC.

The V and J genes are TRBV19 and TRBJ1-3, with 8 nucleotides matching TRBD1. The CDR3 is 16 amino acids. The V gene's germline CDR1 is LNHDA and CDR2 SQIVND (reference sequence). Unmatched junction bases numbered 6, after V lost 5 bases and J lost 0 bases. The CDR3, as DNA: TGTGCCAGTAGTTTCCTACAGGGGGACTCTGGAAACACCATATATTTT. Translated: CASSFLQGDSGNTIYF.

The chain couples TRBV9 to TRBJ2-1; 7 positions agree with TRBD2. Trimming at V came to 4 bases and at J to 9 bases, leaving 7 bases not matched to a gene. There are 13 residues in the CDR3. CDR1 and CDR2 from the germline V gene are SGDLS and YYNGEE. The CDR3 sequence is CASSSSGGTEQFF. CDR3 DNA: TGTGCCAGCAGCTCCTCCGGGGGGACTGAGCAGTTCTTC.

The V gene is TRBV30, the J gene TRBJ1-2; tentative D call: TRBD1 (5 bases). The germline V and J ends were trimmed by 6 bases and 4 bases, with 18 bases remaining between them. Germline V lookup: CDR1 GTSNPN, CDR2 SVGIG (reference sequence). The CDR3 is made up of 14 amino acids. CDR3 bases: TGTGCCTGCGGGGCAGTCGATTACCGCTATGGCTACACCTTC. This sequence encodes CACGAVDYRYGYTF.

The rearrangement uses TRBV6-5 and TRBJ2-3; 7 bases fit TRBD2. Losses at the gene ends were 4 bases for V and 4 bases for J; bases not matched to a gene: 8. The CDR3 has 15 amino acids. Germline CDR1 reads MNHEY; CDR2 reads SVGAGI. CDR3 residues: CASSSTGLVADTQYF. The DNA of the CDR3 is TGTGCCAGCAGTTCCACCGGACTAGTGGCAGATACGCAGTATTTT.

CDR3 protein: CASASWENIQYF. The CDR3 coding sequence is TGTGCCAGTGCTTCATGGGAAAACATTCAGTACTTC. The chain combines TRBV19 with TRBJ2-4; D remains ambiguous. With 8 bases removed from V and 5 bases from J, the gap between germline ends came to 10 bases. The CDR3 runs 12 residues. Germline CDR1 is LNHDA and CDR2 is SQIVND (reference sequence).

The sample holds one count of this clone. V usage is TRBV11-2 and J usage is TRBJ2-5; 8 nucleotides agree with TRBD2. The V gene end was trimmed by 7 bases and the J gene end by 10 bases; junction bases not matched to a gene: 8. CDR1 is SGHAT and CDR2 is FQNNGV in the germline V gene. This CDR3 spans 12 amino acids. The CDR3 sequence: CASTSGGLGQYF. In DNA form, the CDR3 reads TGTGCCAGCACCTCGGGGGGGCTGGGCCAGTACTTC.

This clone has only one observation. The DNA of the CDR3 is TGTGCCAGCAATCCCCGGGACAGTCGCTACGAGCAGTACTTC. Translated: CASNPRDSRYEQYF. This chain connects TRBV6-9 to TRBJ2-7; 7 bases align to TRBD1. After removal of 7 bases from V and 3 bases from J, the junction contained 9 bases not matched to a gene. Germline-derived CDR1 and CDR2 are MNHGY and SVAAGI. CDR3 length: 14 residues.

The gene calls are TRBV19 and TRBJ2-7; 12 nucleotides align to TRBD2. This CDR3 has 15 amino acids. The J segment lost 5 bases and the V segment lost 7 bases, leaving 9 bases of the junction unmatched. From germline, CDR1 is LNHDA and CDR2 SQIVND (reference sequence). The CDR3 sequence is CASTETSGSNDEQYF. The CDR3 nucleotides read TGTGCCAGTACCGAGACTAGCGGGAGTAACGACGAGCAGTACTTC.

This chain uses TRBV28 with TRBJ2-2; possible D gene TRBD2, 5 bases. Per germline, CDR1 MDHEN and CDR2 SYDVKM. The CDR3 covers 15 residues. The V end was cut by 1 base, the J end by 3 bases, with 9 bases between. The CDR3 protein is CASSLFAGDTGELFF. The CDR3 DNA is TGTGCCAGCAGTTTATTTGCCGGGGACACCGGGGAGCTGTTTTTT.

This chain uses TRBV7-9 with TRBJ1-2; D is uncertain. This CDR3 is built from 14 residues. Trimming took off 3 bases at V and 2 bases at J, with 10 bases between the two ends. Per the germline V gene, CDR1 is SEHNR and CDR2 is FQNEAQ (reference sequence). Here the CDR3 reads CASSLGISNYGYTF. In DNA, the CDR3 is TGTGCCAGCAGCTTGGGGATTAGCAACTATGGCTACACCTTC.